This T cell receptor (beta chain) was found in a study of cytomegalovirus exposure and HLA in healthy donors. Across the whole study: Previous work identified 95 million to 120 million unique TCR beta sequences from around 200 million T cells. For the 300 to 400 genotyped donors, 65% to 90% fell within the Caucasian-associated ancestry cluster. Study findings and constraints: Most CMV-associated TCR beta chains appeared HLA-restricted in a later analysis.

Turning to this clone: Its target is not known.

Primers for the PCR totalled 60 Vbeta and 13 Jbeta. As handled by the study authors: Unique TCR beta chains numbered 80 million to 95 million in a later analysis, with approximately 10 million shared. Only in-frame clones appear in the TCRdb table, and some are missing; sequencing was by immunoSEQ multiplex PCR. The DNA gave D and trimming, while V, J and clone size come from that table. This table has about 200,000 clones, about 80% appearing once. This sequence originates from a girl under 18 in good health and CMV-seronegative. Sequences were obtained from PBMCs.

The CDR3 spells CASSSPGQVHEYGYTF. In DNA, the CDR3 is TGTGCCAGCAGTTCTCCGGGACAGGTACACGAATATGGCTACACCTTC. The chain is built from TRBV6-6 and TRBJ1-2; 8 bases are shared with TRBD1. The length of the CDR3 is 16 residues. Germline trimming cut 4 bases from V and 5 bases from J; bases unmatched to any gene: 12. From germline, CDR1 is MNHNY and CDR2 SVGAGI (reference sequence).